Below, 10 T cell receptor beta chains from the same sample are listed, as sequenced in a study of shared clonotypes between healthy human individuals. This table comes from immunoSEQ multiplex PCR, and its TCRdb copy is limited to in-frame clones, with some not included. The sample contains 950,000 to 1,100,000 clones, about 77% of which appear only once. Sequenced sample: memory CD4+ T cells sorted from blood. Noted subset: CD45RA-negative fraction. The receptors derive from a man aged 18-30 years in good health.

V usage is TRBV14 and J usage is TRBJ2-7; 8 bases agree with TRBD2. Per germline, CDR1 SGHDN and CDR2 FVKESK. The CDR3 runs 16 residues. The ends lost 0 bases at V and 4 bases at J; junction bases unmatched: 8. Written as DNA, the CDR3 is TGTGCCAGCAGCCAAGAGGTAATGGGCGGGAGGTACGAGCAGTACTTC. Its translation is CASSQEVMGGRYEQYF.

V usage is TRBV27 and J usage is TRBJ2-6; tentatively, D is TRBD2 (6 bases). V lost 5 bases, J lost 0 bases, and 14 bases lay in between. This CDR3 spans 17 amino acids. In germline, CDR1 is MNHEY, CDR2 SMNVEV (reference sequence). The CDR3 DNA follows: TGTGCCAGCAGTCCTAAAGCGGGTCCCTCTGGGGCCAACGTCCTGACTTTC. Protein product: CASSPKAGPSGANVLTF.

The chain joins TRBV11-3 to TRBJ2-5; D is undetermined. CDR1 is SGHNT and CDR2 is YENEEA in the germline V gene. Trimming removed 5 bases from V and 4 bases from J, with 14 bases in between. The CDR3 spans 14 residues. In DNA form, the CDR3 reads TGTGCCAGCAGCCTGGGCGGTGGGCGAGAGACCCAGTACTTC. It yields the protein CASSLGGGRETQYF.

The chain recombines TRBV19 with TRBJ2-5; D gene uncertain. The CDR3 is made up of 12 amino acids. Trimming left V 6 bases short and J 5 bases short, with 10 bases between. CDR1 LNHDA and CDR2 SQIVND come from the germline V gene (reference sequence). CDR3 in amino acids: CASSAAWETQYF. The DNA of the CDR3 is TGTGCCAGTAGCGCAGCCTGGGAGACCCAGTACTTC. The whole variable domain, filled in from reference TRBV19 and TRBJ2-5, reads DGGITQSPKYLFRKEGQNVTLSCEQNLNHDAMYWYRQDPGQGLRLIYYSQIVNDFQKGDIAEGYSVSREKKESFPLTVTSAQKNPTAFYLCASSAAWETQYFGPGTRLLVL.

The chain joins TRBV7-3 to TRBJ2-7, with D possibly being TRBD2 (5 bases). Germline values: CDR1 SGHTA, CDR2 FQGTGA. The CDR3 is 12 residues long. V gave up 7 bases and J gave up 4 bases, with 11 bases separating them. Here the CDR3 reads CASTGWAYEQYF. In nucleotides, the CDR3 is TGTGCCAGCACGGGGTGGGCTTACGAGCAGTACTTC.

V is TRBV30 and J is TRBJ2-7, with 10 bases matching TRBD2. Germline lookup yields CDR1 GTSNPN and CDR2 SVGIG (reference sequence). The J segment lost 3 bases and the V segment lost 0 bases, leaving 5 bases of the junction unmatched. The CDR3 loop spans 15 amino acids. As DNA, the CDR3 is TGTGCCTGGAGTGTAGGCCTAGCGGGAGACTACGAGCAGTACTTC. Translated, it gives CAWSVGLAGDYEQYF.

The count of this clone is one. V gene TRBV4-1 combines with J gene TRBJ1-4; maybe TRBD1 (5 bases). Germline CDR1 MGHRA, CDR2 YSYEKL. This CDR3 is built from 18 residues. Trimming took 0 bases from V and 8 from J, leaving 22 bases between them. CDR3 protein: CASSQDRRGVGFGEKLFF. The CDR3 nucleotides are TGCGCCAGCAGCCAAGATCGGAGAGGGGTAGGTTTTGGAGAAAAACTGTTTTTT.

The DNA of the CDR3 is TGTGCCAGCAGCTTAACCCCCCTCGAGCAGTACTTC. Amino acids: CASSLTPLEQYF. The J gene is TRBJ2-7, the V gene TRBV7-9; unclear D gene. Trimming shortened V by 2 bases and J by 6 bases, and 8 bases separated the two germline ends. From germline, CDR1 is SEHNR and CDR2 FQNEAQ (reference sequence). This CDR3 is built from 12 residues. The full variable domain, with the rest looked up from reference TRBV7-9 and TRBJ2-7, is DTGVSQNPRHKITKRGQNVTFRCDPISEHNRLYWYRQTLGQGPEFLTYFQNEAQLEKSRLLSDRFSAERPKGSFSTLEIQRTEQGDSAMYLCASSLTPLEQYFGPGTRLTVT.

V is TRBV30 and J is TRBJ2-1; 9 bases match TRBD2. Germline V gives CDR1 GTSNPN, CDR2 SVGIG (reference sequence). The length of the CDR3 is 16 residues. V was clipped by 1 base and J by 4 bases; unmatched bases: 8. The CDR3 DNA sequence: TGTGCCTGGAGTGGTGCAGCGGGAGGCCCGTACAATGAGCAGTTCTTC. It is translated as CAWSGAAGGPYNEQFF.

The V gene is TRBV10-1, the J gene TRBJ2-3; no firm D call. Germline CDR1 and CDR2: WNHNN and SYGVQD (reference sequence). This CDR3 spans 13 amino acids. V shed 6 bases and J shed 2 bases, with 9 bases lying between them. CDR3 amino acids: CASRRAPTDTQYF. DNA for the CDR3: TGCGCCAGCAGAAGGGCCCCCACAGATACGCAGTATTTT.